This T cell receptor (beta chain) was profiled in a study of cytomegalovirus exposure and HLA in healthy donors. Study observations and caveats: In an earlier analysis, in 620 or so donors, most V segments appeared productive either ~87% or ~30% of the time.

CDR3 length equals 14 residues. Trimming removed 6 bases at V and 5 bases at J, with 14 bases between. Germline lookup yields CDR1 SGHRS and CDR2 YFSETQ. This PCR relied on a set of 60 Vbeta primers and 13 Jbeta primers. Original analysis: Later analysis identified tens of millions of unique TCR beta chains, 9 million to 13 million shared. Clones were read by immunoSEQ multiplex PCR, and TCRdb kept only the in-frame ones, dropping some. V, J and clone size are those of that table, while D and trimming were read from the DNA. The data show under 130,000 clones, 15% seen once. With respect to this clone: Its antigen is not known.

The specimen sequenced was PBMCs. This TCR was recovered from a female donor in good health and CMV-seronegative. This chain links TRBV5-1 with TRBJ2-2; weak D call: TRBD1 (6 bases). CDR3 loop: CASNKGDTTGELFF. As DNA, the CDR3 is TGCGCCAGCAATAAGGGGGATACAACCGGGGAGCTGTTTTTT.